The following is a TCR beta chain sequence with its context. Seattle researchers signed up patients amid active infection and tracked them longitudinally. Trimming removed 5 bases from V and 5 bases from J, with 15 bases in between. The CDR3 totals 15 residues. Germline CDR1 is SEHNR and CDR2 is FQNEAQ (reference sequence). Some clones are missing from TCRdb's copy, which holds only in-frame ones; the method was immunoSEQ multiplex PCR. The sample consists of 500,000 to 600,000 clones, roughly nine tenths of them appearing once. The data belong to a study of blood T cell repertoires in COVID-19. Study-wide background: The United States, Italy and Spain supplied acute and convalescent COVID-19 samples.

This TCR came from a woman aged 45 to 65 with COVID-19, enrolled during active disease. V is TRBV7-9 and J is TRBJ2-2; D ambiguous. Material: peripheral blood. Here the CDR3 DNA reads TGTGCCAGCAGCCCATACGGTCCCGGGACCGGGGAGCTGTTTTTT. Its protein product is CASSPYGPGTGELFF.